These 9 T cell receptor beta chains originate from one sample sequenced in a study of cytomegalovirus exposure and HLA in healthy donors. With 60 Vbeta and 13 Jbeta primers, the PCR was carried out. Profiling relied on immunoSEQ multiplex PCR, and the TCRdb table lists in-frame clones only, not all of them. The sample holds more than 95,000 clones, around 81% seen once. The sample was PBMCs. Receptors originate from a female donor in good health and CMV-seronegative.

The CDR3: CASSQRLAGPSTDTQYF. For the CDR3, the DNA is TGTGCCAGCAGCCAGAGACTAGCGGGGCCTAGCACAGATACGCAGTATTTT. This rearrangement joins TRBV5-4 to TRBJ2-3, with 11 positions matching TRBD2. CDR1 is SGHNT and CDR2 is YYREEE in the germline V gene (reference sequence). The V segment lost 4 bases and the J segment 0 bases; nucleotides outside the gene matches: 7. The CDR3 length is 17 residues.

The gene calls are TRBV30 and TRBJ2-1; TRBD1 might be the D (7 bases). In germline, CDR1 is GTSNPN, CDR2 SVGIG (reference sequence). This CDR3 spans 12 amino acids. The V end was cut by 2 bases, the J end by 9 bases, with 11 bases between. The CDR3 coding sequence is TGTGCCTGGAGTCCCCAGGGGGGTGAGCAGTTCTTC. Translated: CAWSPQGGEQFF.

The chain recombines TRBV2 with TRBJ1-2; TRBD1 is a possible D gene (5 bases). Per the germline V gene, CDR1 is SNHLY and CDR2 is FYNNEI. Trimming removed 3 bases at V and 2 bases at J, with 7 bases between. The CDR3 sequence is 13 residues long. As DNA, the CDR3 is TGTGCCAGCAGTGAGGAGGGGAACTATGGCTACACCTTC. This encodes CASSEEGNYGYTF.

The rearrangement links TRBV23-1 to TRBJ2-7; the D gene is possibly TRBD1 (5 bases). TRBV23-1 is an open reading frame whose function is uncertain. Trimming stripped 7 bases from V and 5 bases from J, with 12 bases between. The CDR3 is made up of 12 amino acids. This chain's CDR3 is CASMAGLHEQYF. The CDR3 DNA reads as TGCGCCAGCATGGCAGGGTTGCACGAGCAGTACTTC.

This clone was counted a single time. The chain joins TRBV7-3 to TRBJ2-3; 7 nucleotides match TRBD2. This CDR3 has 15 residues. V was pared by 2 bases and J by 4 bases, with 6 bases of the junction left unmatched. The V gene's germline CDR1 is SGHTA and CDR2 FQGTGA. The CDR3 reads CASSLARGGADTQYF. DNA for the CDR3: TGTGCCAGCAGCTTAGCTCGCGGGGGTGCAGATACGCAGTATTTT. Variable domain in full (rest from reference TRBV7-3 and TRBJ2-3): GAGVSQTPSNKVTEKGKYVELRCDPISGHTALYWYRQSLGQGPEFLIYFQGTGAADDSGLPNDRFFAVRPEGSVSTLKIQRTERGDSAVYLCASSLARGGADTQYFGPGTRLTVL.

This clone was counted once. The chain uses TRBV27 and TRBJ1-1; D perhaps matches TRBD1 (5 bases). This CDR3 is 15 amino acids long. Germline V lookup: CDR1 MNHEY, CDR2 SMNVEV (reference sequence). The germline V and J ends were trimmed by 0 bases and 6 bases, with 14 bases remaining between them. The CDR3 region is CASSLSWGQSPEAFF. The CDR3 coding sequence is TGTGCCAGCAGTTTATCATGGGGCCAGTCGCCTGAAGCTTTCTTT.

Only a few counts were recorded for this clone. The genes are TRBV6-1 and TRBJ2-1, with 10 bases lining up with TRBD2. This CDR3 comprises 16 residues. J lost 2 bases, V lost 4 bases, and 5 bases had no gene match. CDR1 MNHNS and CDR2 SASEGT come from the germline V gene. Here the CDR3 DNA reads TGTGCCAGCAGTGTTCTAGCGGGAGAGCCCTACAATGAGCAGTTCTTC. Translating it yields CASSVLAGEPYNEQFF.

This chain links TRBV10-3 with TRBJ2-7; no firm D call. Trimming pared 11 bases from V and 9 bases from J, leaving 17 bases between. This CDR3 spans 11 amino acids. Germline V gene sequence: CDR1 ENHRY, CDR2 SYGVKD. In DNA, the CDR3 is TGTGCCTCCGGCGCGGTGACGGGGCAGTACTTC. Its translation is CASGAVTGQYF.

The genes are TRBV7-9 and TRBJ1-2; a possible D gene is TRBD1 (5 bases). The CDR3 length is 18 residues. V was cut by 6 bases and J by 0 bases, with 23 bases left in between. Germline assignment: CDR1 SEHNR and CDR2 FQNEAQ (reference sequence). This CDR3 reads CASSGRGAFSSANYGYTF. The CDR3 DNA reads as TGTGCCAGCAGTGGGAGGGGTGCCTTCTCGAGCGCTAACTATGGCTACACCTTC.